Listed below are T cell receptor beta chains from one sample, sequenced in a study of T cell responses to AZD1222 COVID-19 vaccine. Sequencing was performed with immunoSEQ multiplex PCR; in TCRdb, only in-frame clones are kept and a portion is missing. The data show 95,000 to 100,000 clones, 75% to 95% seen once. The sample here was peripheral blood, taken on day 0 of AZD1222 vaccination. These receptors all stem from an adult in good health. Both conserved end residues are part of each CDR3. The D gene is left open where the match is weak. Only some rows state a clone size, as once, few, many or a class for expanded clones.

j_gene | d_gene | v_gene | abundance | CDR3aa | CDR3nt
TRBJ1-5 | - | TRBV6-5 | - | CASSYSASNQPQHF | TGTGCCAGCAGTTACTCGGCCAGTAATCAGCCCCAGCATTTT
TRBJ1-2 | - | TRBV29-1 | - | CSVGIAGEGYGYTF | TGCAGCGTTGGGATCGCAGGGGAGGGCTATGGCTACACCTTC
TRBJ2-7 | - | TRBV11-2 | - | CASSSVGTGAWGQYF | TGTGCCAGCAGCTCCGTCGGGACTGGAGCCTGGGGGCAGTACTTC
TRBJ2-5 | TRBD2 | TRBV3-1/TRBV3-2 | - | CASSQDGIAGGQETQYF | TGTGCCAGCAGCCAAGATGGGATAGCGGGGGGGCAAGAGACCCAGTACTTC
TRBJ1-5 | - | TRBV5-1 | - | CASSFGPDQPQHF | TGCGCCAGCAGCTTTGGACCCGATCAGCCCCAGCATTTT
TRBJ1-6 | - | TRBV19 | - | CASSIQAGWSKSPLHF | TGTGCCAGTAGTATACAGGCAGGGTGGTCGAAATCACCCCTCCACTTT
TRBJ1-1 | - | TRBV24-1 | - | CATSAATGVETEAFF | TGTGCCACCAGTGCCGCGACAGGTGTTGAGACTGAAGCTTTCTTT
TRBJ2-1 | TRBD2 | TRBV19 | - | CASSSVSGGDYNEQFF | TGTGCCAGTAGCTCCGTCAGCGGGGGGGATTACAATGAGCAGTTCTTC
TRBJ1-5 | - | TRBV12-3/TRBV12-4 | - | CASSGEWFQPQHF | TGTGCCAGCAGTGGTGAGTGGTTTCAGCCCCAGCATTTT
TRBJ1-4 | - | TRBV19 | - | CASRHRNGATNEKLFF | TGTGCCAGTAGGCATCGGAACGGTGCAACTAATGAAAAACTGTTTTTT
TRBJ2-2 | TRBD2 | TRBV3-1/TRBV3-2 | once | CASSSGGGTGELFF | TGTGCCAGCAGCTCGGGGGGTGGAACCGGGGAGCTGTTTTTT
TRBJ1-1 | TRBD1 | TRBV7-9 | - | CASRRDSHTEAFF | TGTGCCAGCAGGAGGGACAGCCACACTGAAGCTTTCTTT
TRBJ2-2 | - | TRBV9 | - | CASSAFGRELFF | TGTGCCAGCAGCGCTTTCGGCAGGGAGCTGTTTTTT
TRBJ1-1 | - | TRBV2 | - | CASSWDGNTEAFF | TGTGCCAGCAGTTGGGACGGGAACACTGAAGCTTTCTTT
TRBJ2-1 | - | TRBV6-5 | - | CASSYFQYGSYNEQFF | TGTGCCAGCAGTTACTTCCAGTATGGTTCCTACAATGAGCAGTTCTTC
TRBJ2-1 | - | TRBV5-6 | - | CASILDSSSYNEQFF | TGTGCCAGCATCCTGGACAGCAGCTCCTACAATGAGCAGTTCTTC
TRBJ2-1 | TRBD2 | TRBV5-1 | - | CASSLRLAGDYNEQFF | TGCGCCAGCAGCTTGCGCCTAGCGGGGGACTACAATGAGCAGTTCTTC
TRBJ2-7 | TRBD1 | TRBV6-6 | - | CASSYWTGGDEQYF | TGTGCCAGCAGTTACTGGACAGGGGGCGACGAGCAGTACTTC
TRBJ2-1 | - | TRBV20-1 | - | CSASSQGNNEQFF | TGCAGTGCTAGTTCGCAGGGAAACAATGAGCAGTTCTTC
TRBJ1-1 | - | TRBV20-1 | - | CSASRPSTEAFF | TGCAGTGCTAGTCGGCCCTCAACTGAAGCTTTCTTT
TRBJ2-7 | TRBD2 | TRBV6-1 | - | CASSEVRAGAHEQYF | TGTGCCAGCAGTGAAGTTAGAGCGGGGGCCCACGAGCAGTACTTC
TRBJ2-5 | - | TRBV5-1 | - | CASSFTQTGPQETQYF | TGCGCCAGCAGCTTCACACAAACGGGACCCCAAGAGACCCAGTACTTC
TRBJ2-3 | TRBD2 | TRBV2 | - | CASRLLAGSTDTQYF | TGTGCCAGCAGGCTCCTAGCGGGGTCGACAGATACGCAGTATTTT
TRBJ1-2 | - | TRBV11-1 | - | CASSSSPGGYTF | TGTGCCAGCAGCTCCTCCCCTGGGGGCTACACCTTC
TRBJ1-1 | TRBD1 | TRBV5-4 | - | CASSFDTGTGGGNTEAFF | TGTGCCAGCAGCTTTGATACCGGGACAGGGGGAGGGAACACTGAAGCTTTCTTT
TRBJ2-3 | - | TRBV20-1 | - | CSASPSDGTDTQYF | TGCAGTGCTAGTCCTTCGGACGGCACAGATACGCAGTATTTT
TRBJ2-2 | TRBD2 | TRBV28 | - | CASSLFARASGGPGELFF | TGTGCCAGCAGTTTATTTGCCAGGGCTAGCGGGGGTCCTGGGGAGCTGTTTTTT
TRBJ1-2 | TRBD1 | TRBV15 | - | CATSRDRDRDNGYTF | TGTGCCACCAGCAGAGATCGGGACAGGGATAACGGCTACACCTTC
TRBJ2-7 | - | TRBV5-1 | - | CASSKSPGIVGSYEQYF | TGCGCCAGCAGCAAATCCCCAGGCATTGTCGGCTCCTACGAGCAGTACTTC
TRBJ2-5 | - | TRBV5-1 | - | CASSLEDAETQYF | TGCGCCAGCAGCTTGGAGGACGCGGAGACCCAGTACTTC
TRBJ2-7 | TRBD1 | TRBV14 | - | CASSQAPVWDSTYEQYF | TGTGCCAGCAGCCAGGCTCCGGTTTGGGACAGTACCTACGAGCAGTACTTC
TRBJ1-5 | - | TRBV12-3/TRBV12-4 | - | CASSLGSGQPQHF | TGTGCCAGCAGTTTAGGGTCGGGTCAGCCCCAGCATTTT
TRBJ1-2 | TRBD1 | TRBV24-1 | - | CATEPNDRATYGYTF | TGTGCCACCGAACCCAACGACAGGGCCACCTATGGCTACACCTTC
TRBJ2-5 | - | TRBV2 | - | CASSEAWDTRETQYF | TGTGCCAGCAGTGAAGCTTGGGACACCAGGGAGACCCAGTACTTC
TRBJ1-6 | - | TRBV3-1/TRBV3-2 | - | CASSQEPTGSPLHF | TGTGCCAGCAGCCAAGAACCCACGGGATCACCCCTCCACTTT
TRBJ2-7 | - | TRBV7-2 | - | CASSPPGTPSYEQYF | TGTGCCAGCAGCCCCCCCGGGACTCCCTCCTACGAGCAGTACTTC
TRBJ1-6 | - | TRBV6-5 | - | CASSYEVTGSNSPLHF | TGTGCCAGCAGTTACGAGGTGACAGGCTCCAATTCACCCCTCCACTTT
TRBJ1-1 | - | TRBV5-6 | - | CASSPRRMNTEAFF | TGTGCCAGCAGCCCACGGAGGATGAACACTGAAGCTTTCTTT
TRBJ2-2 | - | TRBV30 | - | CAWSSSSTGELFF | TGTGCCTGGAGTTCTAGCAGCACCGGGGAGCTGTTTTTT
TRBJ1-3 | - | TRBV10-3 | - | CAISETPDPIYF | TGTGCCATCAGTGAGACGCCAGACCCCATATATTTT
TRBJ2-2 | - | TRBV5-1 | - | CASSLEAGELFF | TGCGCCAGCAGCTTGGAAGCCGGGGAGCTGTTTTTT
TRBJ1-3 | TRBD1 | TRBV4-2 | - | CASSLEDREGNTIYF | TGTGCCAGCAGCCTCGAGGACAGGGAAGGAAACACCATATATTTT
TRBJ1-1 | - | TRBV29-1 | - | CSPPPGGTEAFF | TGCAGTCCGCCCCCGGGGGGCACTGAAGCTTTCTTT
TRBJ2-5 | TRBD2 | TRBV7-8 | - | CASSPTSGGAETQYF | TGTGCCAGCAGCCCCACTAGCGGGGGGGCGGAGACCCAGTACTTC
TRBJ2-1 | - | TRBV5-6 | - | CASSLGVWGLEGEQFF | TGTGCCAGCAGCTTGGGTGTGTGGGGGCTAGAGGGTGAGCAGTTCTTC
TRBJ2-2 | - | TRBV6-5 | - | CASSSGNTGELFF | TGTGCCAGCAGTTCCGGGAACACCGGGGAGCTGTTTTTT
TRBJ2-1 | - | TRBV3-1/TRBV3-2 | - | CASSPTTYNEQFF | TGTGCCAGCAGCCCGACTACTTACAATGAGCAGTTCTTC